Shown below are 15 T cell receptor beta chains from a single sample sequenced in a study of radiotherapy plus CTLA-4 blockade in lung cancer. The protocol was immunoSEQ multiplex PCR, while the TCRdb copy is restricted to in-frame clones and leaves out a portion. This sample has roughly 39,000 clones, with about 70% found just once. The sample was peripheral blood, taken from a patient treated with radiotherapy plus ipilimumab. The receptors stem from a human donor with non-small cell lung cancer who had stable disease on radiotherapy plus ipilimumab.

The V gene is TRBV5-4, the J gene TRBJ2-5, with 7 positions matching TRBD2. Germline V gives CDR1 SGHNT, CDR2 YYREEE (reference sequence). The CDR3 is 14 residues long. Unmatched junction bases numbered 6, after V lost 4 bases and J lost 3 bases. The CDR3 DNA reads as TGTGCCAGCAGCCCCGGGGGAGGGAAAGAGACCCAGTACTTC. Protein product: CASSPGGGKETQYF.

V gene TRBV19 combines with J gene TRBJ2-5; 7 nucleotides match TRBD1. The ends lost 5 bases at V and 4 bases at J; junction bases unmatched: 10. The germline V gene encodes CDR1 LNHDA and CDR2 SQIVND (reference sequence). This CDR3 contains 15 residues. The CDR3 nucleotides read TGTGCCAGTAGTTCCGGCCGAGGGGGCACAGAGACCCAGTACTTC. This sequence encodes CASSSGRGGTETQYF.

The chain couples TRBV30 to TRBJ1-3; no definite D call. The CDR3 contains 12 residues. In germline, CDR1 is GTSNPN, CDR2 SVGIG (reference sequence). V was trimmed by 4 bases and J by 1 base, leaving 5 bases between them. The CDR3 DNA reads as TGTGCCTGGACGTATTCTGGAAACACCATATATTTT. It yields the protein CAWTYSGNTIYF.

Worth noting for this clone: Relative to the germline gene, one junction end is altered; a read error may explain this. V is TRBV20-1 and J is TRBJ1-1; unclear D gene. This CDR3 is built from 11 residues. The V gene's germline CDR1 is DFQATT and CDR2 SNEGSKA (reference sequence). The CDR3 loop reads CSARARSEAFF. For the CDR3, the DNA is TGCAGTGCCAGAGCTCGTTCGGAAGCTTTCTTT.

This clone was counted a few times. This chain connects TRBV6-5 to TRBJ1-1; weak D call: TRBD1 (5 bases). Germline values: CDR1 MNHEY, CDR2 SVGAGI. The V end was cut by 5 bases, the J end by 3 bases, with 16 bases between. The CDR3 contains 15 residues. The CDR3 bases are TGTGCCAGCAGTGTAAACCCCGGGGGGGACACTGAAGCTTTCTTT. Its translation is CASSVNPGGDTEAFF.

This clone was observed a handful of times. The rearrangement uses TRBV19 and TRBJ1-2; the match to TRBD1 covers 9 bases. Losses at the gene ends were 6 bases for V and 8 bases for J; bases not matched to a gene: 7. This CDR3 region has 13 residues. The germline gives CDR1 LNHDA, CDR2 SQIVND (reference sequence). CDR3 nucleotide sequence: TGTGCCAGTAGCGACAGGGGGTCGGACGGCTACACCTTC. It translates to CASSDRGSDGYTF.

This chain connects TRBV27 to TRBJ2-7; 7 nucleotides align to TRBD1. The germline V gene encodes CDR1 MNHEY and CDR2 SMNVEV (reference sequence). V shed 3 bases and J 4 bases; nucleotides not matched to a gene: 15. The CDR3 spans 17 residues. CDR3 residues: CASSLRPGEQGFYEQYF. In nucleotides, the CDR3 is TGTGCCAGCAGTTTGCGCCCTGGGGAACAGGGGTTTTACGAGCAGTACTTC.

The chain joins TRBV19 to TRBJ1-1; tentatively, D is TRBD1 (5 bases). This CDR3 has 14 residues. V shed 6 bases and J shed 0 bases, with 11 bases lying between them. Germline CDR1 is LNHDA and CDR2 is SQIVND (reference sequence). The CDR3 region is CASRRQLMNTEAFF. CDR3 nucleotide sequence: TGTGCCAGTAGGAGACAGCTCATGAACACTGAAGCTTTCTTT.

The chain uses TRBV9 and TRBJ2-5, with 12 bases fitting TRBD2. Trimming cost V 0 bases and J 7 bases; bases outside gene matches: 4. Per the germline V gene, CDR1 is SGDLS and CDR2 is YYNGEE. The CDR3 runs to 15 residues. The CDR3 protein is CASSVAPSGGGTQYF. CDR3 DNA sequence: TGTGCCAGCAGCGTAGCGCCTAGCGGGGGGGGGACCCAGTACTTC.

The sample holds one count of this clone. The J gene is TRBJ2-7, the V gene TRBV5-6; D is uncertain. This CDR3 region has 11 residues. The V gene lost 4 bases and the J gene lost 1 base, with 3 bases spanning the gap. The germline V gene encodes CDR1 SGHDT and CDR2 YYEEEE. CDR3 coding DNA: TGTGCCAGCAGCCAATCCTACGAGCAGTACTTC. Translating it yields CASSQSYEQYF.

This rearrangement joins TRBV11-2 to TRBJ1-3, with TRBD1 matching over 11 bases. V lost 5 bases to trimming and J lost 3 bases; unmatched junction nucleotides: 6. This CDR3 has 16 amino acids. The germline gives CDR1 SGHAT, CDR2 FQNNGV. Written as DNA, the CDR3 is TGTGCCAGCAGCAGCCGGGACAGGGGGTTTGGAAACACCATATATTTT. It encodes CASSSRDRGFGNTIYF.

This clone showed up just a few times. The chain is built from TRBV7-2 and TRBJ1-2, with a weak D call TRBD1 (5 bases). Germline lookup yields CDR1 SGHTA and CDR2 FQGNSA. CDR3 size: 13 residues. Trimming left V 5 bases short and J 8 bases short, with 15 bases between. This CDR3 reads CASSPKPRQGYTF. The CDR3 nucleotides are TGTGCCAGCAGCCCAAAGCCCCGACAGGGCTACACCTTC.

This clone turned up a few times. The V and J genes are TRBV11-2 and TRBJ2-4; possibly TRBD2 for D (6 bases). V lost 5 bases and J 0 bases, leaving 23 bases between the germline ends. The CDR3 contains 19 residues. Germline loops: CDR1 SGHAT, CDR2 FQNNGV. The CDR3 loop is CASSPALGSGILAKNIQYF. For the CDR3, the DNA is TGTGCCAGCAGCCCCGCCCTCGGGAGCGGAATCTTAGCCAAAAACATTCAGTACTTC. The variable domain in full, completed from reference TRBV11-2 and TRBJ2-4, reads EAGVAQSPRYKIIEKRQSVAFWCNPISGHATLYWYQQILGQGPKLLIQFQNNGVVDDSQLPKDRFSAERLKGVDSTLKIQPAKLEDSAVYLCASSPALGSGILAKNIQYFGAGTRLSVL.

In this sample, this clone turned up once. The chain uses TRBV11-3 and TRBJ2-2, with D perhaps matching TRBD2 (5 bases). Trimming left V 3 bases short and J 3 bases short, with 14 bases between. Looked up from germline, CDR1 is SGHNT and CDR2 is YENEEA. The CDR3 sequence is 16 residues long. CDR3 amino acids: CASSFLRASYTGELFF. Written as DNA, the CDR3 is TGTGCCAGCAGCTTTCTGAGGGCCAGTTACACCGGGGAGCTGTTTTTT.

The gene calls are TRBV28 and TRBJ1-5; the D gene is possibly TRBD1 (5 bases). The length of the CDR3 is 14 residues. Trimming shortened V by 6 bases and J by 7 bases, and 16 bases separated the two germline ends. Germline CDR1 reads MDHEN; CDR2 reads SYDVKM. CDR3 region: CASSKRGLRQPQHF. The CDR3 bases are TGTGCCAGCAGCAAACGGGGGTTACGGCAGCCCCAGCATTTT.